This T cell receptor beta chain was documented in a study of T cell clones after liver transplantation. General study results and limits: Post-transplant time points were not standardized, so conclusions are preliminary.

Data came from immunoSEQ multiplex PCR; TCRdb stores just in-frame clones and leaves some out. This sample yields roughly 74,000 clones, of which approximately 80% are seen a single time; over 0.45% belongs to the top ten. This clone was seen just once. The antigen remains undetermined. Distinct nucleotide sequences in the sample also encode this CDR3. The TCR was taken from a human donor who received a liver transplant. The input for sequencing was CD4+ T cells from blood, taken before liver transplant.

CDR3 sequence reads: CASSPRDSSYEQYF. The CDR3 region has the DNA TGTGCCAGCAGCCCCAGGGACAGCTCCTACGAGCAGTACTTC. J is TRBJ2-7 and V is TRBV9; 7 bases agree with TRBD1. This CDR3 spans 14 amino acids. V lost 4 bases and J lost 0; bases outside the gene matches: 4. Germline V gene data show CDR1 as SGDLS and CDR2 as YYNGEE.